A selection of T cell receptor beta chains follows, all from one sample in a study of shared clonotypes between healthy human individuals. Profiling relied on immunoSEQ multiplex PCR, and the TCRdb table lists in-frame clones only, not all of them. The sample contains about 2.1 million clones, 90% to 95% of which appear only once. The sample comprised naive CD8+ T cells from PBMCs. The receptor source for this set is a man aged 18 to 35 in good health. Some clones in this sample may be carry-over from other donors' samples. Each CDR3 is given with its conserved first and last residue. D genes are given only for firm matches. Clone sizes are given selectively: once, few, many, or a class where the clone is expanded.

>TRBV7-8|TRBJ1-1|TRBD1|-
CASSPRDRAMNTEAFF
TGTGCCAGCAGCCCACGGGACAGGGCCATGAACACTGAAGCTTTCTTT
>TRBV4-3|TRBJ2-7|TRBD2|-
CASSQGVGLVSYEQYF
TGCGCCAGCAGCCAAGGAGTTGGACTAGTTTCATACGAGCAGTACTTT
>TRBV28|TRBJ2-7|-|-
CASSLRVGLLAASSYEQYF
TGTGCCAGCAGCTTGAGGGTGGGACTCTTGGCCGCGAGCTCCTACGAGCAGTACTTC
>TRBV23-1|TRBJ2-1|-|-
CASMGGGLDDNEQFF
TGCGCCAGCATGGGAGGGGGCCTTGATGACAATGAGCAGTTCTTC
>TRBV29-1|TRBJ2-7|-|-
CSVEWYGEQYF
TGCAGCGTTGAATGGTATGGGGAGCAGTACTTC
>TRBV18|TRBJ2-3|-|-
CASSPPGLQQDTQYF
TGTGCCAGCTCACCACCTGGGCTACAACAAGATACGCAGTATTTT
>TRBV9|TRBJ2-1|-|-
CASSSSHSYNEQFF
TGTGCCAGCAGCTCCTCGCACTCGTACAATGAGCAGTTCTTC
>TRBV19|TRBJ1-3|-|-
CASLRGSGNTIYF
TGTGCCAGCCTGAGGGGATCTGGAAACACCATATATTTT
>TRBV27|TRBJ1-5|-|-
CASRQGVLSNQPQHF
TGTGCCAGCAGACAGGGTGTCCTAAGCAATCAGCCCCAGCATTTT
>TRBV19|TRBJ2-7|TRBD2|-
CASSPGLGYEQYF
TGTGCCAGTAGTCCGGGACTAGGCTACGAGCAGTACTTC
>TRBV5-6|TRBJ2-2|-|-
CASSFVGTGELFF
TGTGCCAGCAGCTTCGTAGGGACCGGGGAGCTGTTTTTT
>TRBV4-1|TRBJ2-7|-|-
CASSHKDLYEQYF
TGCGCCAGCAGCCACAAGGATCTCTACGAGCAGTACTTC
>TRBV11-2|TRBJ1-2|-|-
CASSFGPRANYGYTF
TGTGCCAGCAGCTTCGGGCCACGAGCTAACTATGGCTACACCTTC
>TRBV9|TRBJ2-7|-|-
CASGRGAHEQYF
TGTGCCAGCGGAAGGGGGGCGCACGAGCAGTACTTC
>TRBV10-2|TRBJ2-7|TRBD2|-
CASISGRAAYEQYF
TGCGCCAGCATTAGCGGGAGGGCCGCCTACGAGCAGTACTTC
>TRBV19|TRBJ1-1|-|-
CATNTGINKEAFF
TGTGCCACCAATACAGGGATTAACAAGGAAGCTTTCTTT
>TRBV19|TRBJ2-5|TRBD1|-
CASSIDTGQGSRETQYF
TGTGCCAGTAGTATAGATACCGGACAGGGGAGCAGAGAGACCCAGTACTTC
>TRBV27|TRBJ1-5|-|-
CASSLLYPGGNQPQHF
TGTGCCAGCAGTTTATTATACCCTGGGGGCAATCAGCCCCAGCATTTT
>TRBV25-1|TRBJ1-1|-|-
CASSPLSGEQKNTEAFF
TGTGCCAGCAGTCCCTTGTCGGGCGAACAGAAGAACACTGAAGCTTTCTTT
>TRBV12-5|TRBJ2-5|-|-
CASGSDRQFGETQYF
TGTGCTAGTGGTTCCGATCGCCAGTTCGGGGAGACCCAGTACTTC
>TRBV11-2|TRBJ2-7|-|once
CASSLGSGHFAYEQYF
TGTGCCAGCAGCTTAGGCTCCGGACACTTCGCCTACGAGCAGTACTTC
>TRBV4-1|TRBJ2-7|TRBD1|-
CASSPTTRDRIYEQYF
TGCGCCAGCAGCCCTACCACCCGGGACAGGATATACGAGCAGTACTTC